A selection of T cell receptor beta chains follows, all from one sample in a study of blood T cell repertoires in COVID-19. Assay: immunoSEQ multiplex PCR; the TCRdb copy retains only in-frame clones and omits some. The sample has about 110,000 clones; around 89% are singletons. Sequences were obtained from peripheral blood. These receptors all stem from a human donor in a cohort sampled during active COVID-19. Each CDR3 is given with its conserved first and last residue. D genes are given only for firm matches. Expanded clones are given a class, and other clones once, few, many or no size at all.

abundance,d_gene,v_gene,j_gene,CDR3nt,CDR3aa
-,-,TRBV27,TRBJ2-3,TGTGCCAGCAGTTTATCTAGAACGGATACGCAGTATTTT,CASSLSRTDTQYF
-,TRBD1,TRBV7-9,TRBJ2-5,TGTGCCAGCAGACCAAAAAGGGGACAGGGTTCGTTTTCGGAGACCCAGTACTTC,CASRPKRGQGSFSETQYF
-,TRBD1,TRBV5-6,TRBJ2-5,TGTGCCAGCAGCTTTGGTCCAGGGGGTTTAAAGACCCAGTACTTC,CASSFGPGGLKTQYF
-,-,TRBV5-6,TRBJ2-6,TGTGCCAGCAGCCCCCTGGGAGCTGGGGCCAACGTCCTGACTTTC,CASSPLGAGANVLTF
few,TRBD2,TRBV15,TRBJ2-1,TGTGCCACCAGCGATCTAGCGGGGATTGAGCAGTTCTTC,CATSDLAGIEQFF
-,TRBD1,TRBV2,TRBJ1-2,TGTGCCAGCAGTGAGACCCGACAGACAGGGAGCTATGGCTACACCTTC,CASSETRQTGSYGYTF
-,TRBD2,TRBV11-2,TRBJ2-1,TGTGCCAGCAGCTTAGTGGGTCTAGCGGGCAATGAGCAGTTCTTC,CASSLVGLAGNEQFF
-,-,TRBV2,TRBJ2-3,TGTGCCAGCAGTGAGCCGCGGAAGTCAGATACGCAGTATTTT,CASSEPRKSDTQYF
-,-,TRBV7-3,TRBJ2-2,TGTGCCAGCAGCCCTAACACCGGGGAGCTGTTTTTT,CASSPNTGELFF
-,-,TRBV6-5,TRBJ2-1,TGTGCCAGCAGAAGTCGGGGGACCCACAATGAGCAGTTCTTC,CASRSRGTHNEQFF
-,-,TRBV24-1,TRBJ2-2,TGTGCCACCAGTGATTTCACGAACACCGGGGAGCTGTTTTTT,CATSDFTNTGELFF
-,-,TRBV29-1,TRBJ2-1,TGCAGCGTTGAAGGTAACAGGGCTGTCACCATGTACAATGAGCAGTTCTTC,CSVEGNRAVTMYNEQFF
-,-,TRBV5-1,TRBJ1-3,TGCGCCAGCAGCCAAACCCGGCAGGGGAGTTTGGCGGACACCATATATTTT,CASSQTRQGSLADTIYF
-,TRBD2,TRBV4-2,TRBJ2-1,TGTGCCAGCAGCCTCCCCGGGACTAGCGCCTACAATGAGCAGTTCTTC,CASSLPGTSAYNEQFF
-,-,TRBV12-3/TRBV12-4,TRBJ1-1,TGTGCCATCACGGGAGGGTCGGTTGAAGCTTTCTTT,CAITGGSVEAFF
once,TRBD1,TRBV4-2,TRBJ2-1,TGTGCCAGCAGCCAAGCGGGACAGCACAATGAGCAGTTCTTC,CASSQAGQHNEQFF
-,-,TRBV5-1,TRBJ2-3,TGCGCCAGCAGCTCAACAGATACGCAGTATTTT,CASSSTDTQYF
few,-,TRBV7-3,TRBJ2-6,TGTGCCAGCAGCTTACAGGGGCGCTCTGGGGCCAACGTCCTGACTTTC,CASSLQGRSGANVLTF
-,TRBD2,TRBV2,TRBJ2-5,TGTGCCAGCAAGTGGACTAGCGGACAAGAGACCCAGTACTTC,CASKWTSGQETQYF
-,TRBD2,TRBV3-1/TRBV3-2,TRBJ2-5,TGTGCCAGCAGCCAAGGAGGGCAAGCGGGGGGGAGGAGAGAGACCCAGTACTTC,CASSQGGQAGGRRETQYF
-,TRBD2,TRBV7-8,TRBJ2-1,TGTGCCAGCGAGCCCCAAGCGGGAGCGCACTTTAATGAGCAGTTCTTC,CASEPQAGAHFNEQFF
-,-,TRBV2,TRBJ2-3,TGTGCCACCACTCAGAGGCCGAGTAGCACAGATACGCAGTATTTT,CATTQRPSSTDTQYF
-,TRBD2,TRBV3-1/TRBV3-2,TRBJ2-3,TGTGCCAGCAGCCAACACCGCGGGACTAGCGTCACAGATACGCAGTATTTT,CASSQHRGTSVTDTQYF
-,-,TRBV6-5,TRBJ1-2,TGTGCCAGCACCCCGGGACTTAACTATGGCTACACCTTC,CASTPGLNYGYTF
-,-,TRBV3-1/TRBV3-2,TRBJ2-1,TGTGCCAGCAGCGGACGAGAGGTTCGCGGGTCCTACAATGAGCAGTTCTTC,CASSGREVRGSYNEQFF
-,-,TRBV5-4,TRBJ2-3,TGTGCCAGCAGCTTGGGCGGGATGGGGACAGATACGCAGTATTTT,CASSLGGMGTDTQYF
-,TRBD1,TRBV28,TRBJ1-1,TGTGCCAGCAGTTTCACACTTTTGACAGGGAAAGAAGCTTTCTTT,CASSFTLLTGKEAFF
-,-,TRBV11-2,TRBJ2-3,TGTGCCAGCAGCCCACTTTCGGGGACTAGCACAGATACGCAGTATTTT,CASSPLSGTSTDTQYF
-,TRBD1,TRBV14,TRBJ1-4,TGTGCCAGCAGCCATCCGACAGGGCGTCCCGAAAAACTGTTTTTT,CASSHPTGRPEKLFF
-,-,TRBV5-4,TRBJ1-1,TGTGCCAGCAGCTCCGGGGACTACACTGAAGCTTTCTTT,CASSSGDYTEAFF
-,TRBD1,TRBV18,TRBJ1-2,TGTGCCAGCTCACCGGGACAGGCCAACTATGGCTACACCTTC,CASSPGQANYGYTF
few,-,TRBV28,TRBJ1-5,TGTGCCAGCAGCTCCATGAGTCAGCCCCAGCATTTT,CASSSMSQPQHF
once,-,TRBV5-6,TRBJ1-1,TGTGCCAGCAGCTCAGGGGATTGGTCCGGCACTGAAGCTTTCTTT,CASSSGDWSGTEAFF
-,-,TRBV12-3/TRBV12-4,TRBJ1-2,TGTGCCAGCAGTTTTACATTTAACTATGGCTACACCTTC,CASSFTFNYGYTF
-,TRBD2,TRBV4-2,TRBJ2-7,TGTGCCAGCAGCCAAGACGGCGGGGGGTACGAGCAGTACTTC,CASSQDGGGYEQYF
-,TRBD2,TRBV14,TRBJ2-3,TGTGCCAACACTACCGGGACTAGCGCAGATACGCAGTATTTT,CANTTGTSADTQYF
once,TRBD1,TRBV27,TRBJ1-1,TGTGCCAGCAGTCCCTGGACAGGGAAGAACACTGAAGCTTTCTTT,CASSPWTGKNTEAFF
-,TRBD1,TRBV10-3,TRBJ2-4,TGTGCCATCAGTGGTAAGGGACAGAAAAACATTCAGTACTTC,CAISGKGQKNIQYF
-,TRBD2,TRBV5-1,TRBJ2-1,TGCGCCAGCGCTCTATACCGGGACTACCAGAGGCCGCAGTTCTTC,CASALYRDYQRPQFF
-,-,TRBV18,TRBJ2-3,TGTGCCAGCTCACCACCGGGAGGAGATACGCAGTATTTT,CASSPPGGDTQYF
once,TRBD1,TRBV6-2/TRBV6-3,TRBJ2-7,TGTGCCAGCAGTTACCCTCCCGTGGGGCAGGGGGTGTCCTACGAGCAGTACTTC,CASSYPPVGQGVSYEQYF
-,TRBD2,TRBV7-2,TRBJ2-3,TGTGCCAGCAGCTTGTTCGGCGGGAGCGCAGATACGCAGTATTTT,CASSLFGGSADTQYF
-,TRBD2,TRBV9,TRBJ2-3,TGTGCCAGCAGCGTACGGCCATCCACGAGGGTGAGAGCGGGAGGTCAGGGTACGCAGTATTTT,CASSVRPSTRVRAGGQGTQYF
-,TRBD2,TRBV7-3,TRBJ2-7,TGTGCCAGCAGCTTACGTGCGGGGGGGATCTACGAGCAGTACTTC,CASSLRAGGIYEQYF
-,-,TRBV2,TRBJ2-5,TGTGCCAGCAATGTACAGGGAATTGAGACCCAGTACTTC,CASNVQGIETQYF
few,TRBD1,TRBV7-3,TRBJ2-7,TGTGCCAGCAGCCGGGACAGGGTGGGTGAGCAGTACTTC,CASSRDRVGEQYF
once,-,TRBV28,TRBJ1-1,TGTGCCAGCAGTTTAAGAAGGGGGAGGGCAAACTTAAGCACTGAAGCTTTCTTT,CASSLRRGRANLSTEAFF
-,TRBD1,TRBV28,TRBJ2-7,TGTGCCAGCAGGACGGACAGGGGGCTACACGAGCAGTACTTC,CASRTDRGLHEQYF
few,TRBD1,TRBV14,TRBJ2-2,TGTGCCAGCAGCCAGGGACAGCGGCGGACCGGGGAGCTGTTTTTT,CASSQGQRRTGELFF
-,TRBD2,TRBV7-8,TRBJ2-3,TGTGCCAGCAGCTTAACAGGGCGGGAGGGGGATACGCAGTATTTT,CASSLTGREGDTQYF
-,TRBD1,TRBV11-3,TRBJ2-6,TGTGCCAGCAGCACGCGGACAGGCTCTGGGGCCAACGTCCTGACTTTC,CASSTRTGSGANVLTF
-,-,TRBV28,TRBJ1-5,TGTGCCAGCAGTTTAGAACCCGGGGTGGGCAGGGGATATCAGCCCCAGCATTTT,CASSLEPGVGRGYQPQHF
-,-,TRBV27,TRBJ1-6,TGTGCCAGCAGTTTAACGACAGACTCACCCCTCCACTTT,CASSLTTDSPLHF
-,TRBD2,TRBV7-8,TRBJ2-3,TGTGCCAGCAGCAGGAGGACAGCCGGGACTAGGCAGTATTTT,CASSRRTAGTRQYF
-,-,TRBV5-3,TRBJ1-3,TGTGCCAGAAGCTTGGACGGAGGGGTAGGAAACACCATATATTTT,CARSLDGGVGNTIYF
once,TRBD1,TRBV18,TRBJ1-2,TGTGCCAGCTCGCCGATACTAGGACAGGGGACGACCTCCGATCAAAACTATGGCTACACCTTC,CASSPILGQGTTSDQNYGYTF
-,TRBD1,TRBV4-2,TRBJ2-6,TGTGCCAGCAGCCCCAGGGGGCAGAGTGGATTTGGGGCCAACGTCCTGACTTTC,CASSPRGQSGFGANVLTF
-,TRBD1,TRBV9,TRBJ2-3,TGTGCCAGCAGCGCGCCGGGACAGGCAGTAGGGAATACGCAGTATTTT,CASSAPGQAVGNTQYF
-,-,TRBV13,TRBJ2-7,TGTGCCAGCCGGACGACAGGCTCCTACGAGCAGTACTTC,CASRTTGSYEQYF
-,-,TRBV19,TRBJ1-3,TGTGCCAGTAGTATGATGAGCTCTGGAAACACCATATATTTT,CASSMMSSGNTIYF